The 5 T cell receptor beta chains below were found in one sample sequenced in a study of T cell repertoires in cytomegalovirus infection. TCRdb itself ran the reads through MiXCR, one entry per CDR3 protein. The sample comprises 560,000 or so distinct CDR3 sequences, about 17% of which are singletons, and 20% to 30% rests with the top ten. The sequenced material came from CD8+ T cells from PBMCs. These receptor sequences come from a human donor in good health (CMV status not recorded). Some clones in this sample may be carry-over from other donors' samples.

In this sample, this clonotype turned up a few times. This rearrangement joins TRBV3-1 to TRBJ2-1; D is possibly TRBD2 (5 bases). CDR3 length equals 18 residues. Germline V gene sequence: CDR1 LGHDT, CDR2 YNNKEL (reference sequence). The V end was cut by 0 bases, the J end by 1 base, with 16 bases between. CDR3 coding DNA: TGTGCCAGCAGCCAAGACCCCGTGGACTCCTTATCCTACAATGAGCAGTTCTTC. Translation: CASSQDPVDSLSYNEQFF.

This clonotype was detected a few times. The chain joins TRBV6-5 to TRBJ2-7; D remains ambiguous. V lost 7 bases and J lost 3, with 16 bases in between. CDR3 length: 14 amino acids. Germline V gives CDR1 MNHEY, CDR2 SVGAGI. CDR3 nucleotide sequence: TGTGCCAGCACCGCCTTTGACGGTGACTACGAGCAGTACTTC. This encodes CASTAFDGDYEQYF.

There are a few counts of this clonotype. The V and J genes are TRBV7-6 and TRBJ2-1; D uncertain. Trimming removed 3 bases at V and 6 bases at J, with 6 bases between. This CDR3 contains 12 residues. Germline lookup yields CDR1 SGHVS and CDR2 FNYEAQ. CDR3 sequence: CASSFQFNEQFF. The CDR3, as DNA: TGTGCCAGCAGCTTTCAGTTCAATGAGCAGTTCTTC.

A few counts support this clonotype. The chain links TRBV20-1 to TRBJ1-6; TRBD1 aligns across 8 bases. Looked up from germline, CDR1 is DFQATT and CDR2 is SNEGSKA (reference sequence). This CDR3 contains 15 residues. The V and J ends lost 0 bases and 7 bases, in that order; junction bases with no gene match: 5. The chain's CDR3 is CSARDRTGLNSPLHF. The CDR3 bases are TGCAGTGCTAGAGACCGGACAGGGTTAAATTCACCCCTCCACTTT.

Concerning this clonotype itself: This sequence may be a read error, since a much larger clone differs from it by one base. The chain uses TRBV7-4 and TRBJ2-3; possibly TRBD1 for D (6 bases). CDR3 length equals 16 residues. The germline CDR1 and CDR2 sequences are SGHVT and SQSDAQ. With 3 bases removed from V and 6 bases from J, the gap between germline ends came to 19 bases. The CDR3 is CASSFDRSLATDTQYF. CDR3 in DNA: TGTGCCAGCAGCTTCGACAGGTCTCTCGCCACGGATACGCAGTATTTT.